These 27 T cell receptor beta chains were sequenced from one sample in a study of graft-versus-host responses after intestinal transplantation. The protocol was immunoSEQ multiplex PCR, while the TCRdb copy is restricted to in-frame clones and leaves out a portion. The data contain roughly 20,000 clones, 56% of them singletons. Material: alloreactive CD4+ T cells from a mixed lymphocyte reaction culture, obtained before intestinal transplant. Indicated subset: CFSE-low proliferating T cells sorted from approximately 6-day pre-transplant mixed lymphocyte reaction (GvH or HvG direction). The source is a human patient who received an intestinal transplant.

The genes are TRBV4-1 and TRBJ2-1; tentatively, D is TRBD2 (5 bases). This CDR3 is 15 amino acids long. Deletions cut 3 bases from V and 6 bases from J, with 15 bases between. The germline CDR1 and CDR2 sequences are MGHRA and YSYEKL. The CDR3 DNA reads TGCGCCAGCAGCCAGTGGGAACTAGTCCTCAATGAGCAGTTCTTC. This encodes CASSQWELVLNEQFF.

V usage is TRBV15 and J usage is TRBJ2-3; D gene unclear. The V end lost 2 bases, the J end lost 5 bases, and 5 bases lay between the germline ends. The CDR3 is 12 residues long. The germline V gene encodes CDR1 LNHNV and CDR2 YYDKDF (reference sequence). The CDR3 protein is CATSRFVDTQYF. The CDR3 DNA is TGTGCCACCAGCAGATTCGTAGATACGCAGTATTTT.

The chain has TRBV7-8 and TRBJ1-1; D remains ambiguous. Germline CDR1 is SGHVS and CDR2 is FQNEAQ. Between the trimmed V and J ends, which lost 5 bases and 4 bases, there was a span of 8 bases. This CDR3 region has 12 residues. The CDR3 spells CASSPQATEAFF. The CDR3 DNA reads TGTGCCAGCAGCCCCCAGGCCACTGAAGCTTTCTTT.

The J gene is TRBJ2-1, the V gene TRBV6-1; maybe TRBD1 (6 bases). The CDR3 loop spans 15 amino acids. V lost 7 bases and J lost 1, with 14 bases in between. Per germline, CDR1 MNHNS and CDR2 SASEGT. CDR3 region: CASTAGTQSYNEQFF. The CDR3 nucleotides are TGTGCCAGCACCGCCGGGACACAATCCTACAATGAGCAGTTCTTC.

This clone was detected only a few times. The chain employs TRBV9 and TRBJ2-7, with 7 positions matching TRBD2. The length of the CDR3 is 16 residues. With 4 bases clipped from V and 2 bases from J, the junction kept 12 bases outside the gene matches. Germline CDR1 reads SGDLS; CDR2 reads YYNGEE. CDR3 sequence reads: CASSQGRASGPYEQYF. In nucleotides, the CDR3 is TGTGCCAGCAGCCAAGGCAGGGCTAGCGGCCCCTACGAGCAGTACTTC.

This clone turned up a few times. This sequence joins TRBV5-1 and TRBJ1-1; the match to TRBD1 covers 8 bases. CDR3 length equals 15 residues. From germline, CDR1 is SGHRS and CDR2 YFSETQ. V lost 2 bases to trimming and J lost 6 bases; unmatched junction nucleotides: 9. The CDR3 loop reads CASSFGTGGSAEAFF. For the CDR3, the DNA is TGCGCCAGCAGCTTTGGGACAGGTGGTTCGGCTGAAGCTTTCTTT. Looking up the rest from reference TRBV5-1 and TRBJ1-1 gives the full variable domain: KAGVTQTPRYLIKTRGQQVTLSCSPISGHRSVSWYQQTPGQGLQFLFEYFSETQRNKGNFPGRFSGRQFSNSRSEMNVSTLELGDSALYLCASSFGTGGSAEAFFGQGTRLTVV.

DNA of the CDR3: TGTGCCATCCAGGAGGAGGGTAGCAACGAGCAGTACTTC. Translation: CAIQEEGSNEQYF. The V call is TRBV7-9, the J call TRBJ2-7; possible D gene TRBD2, 6 bases. CDR1 is SEHNR and CDR2 is FQNEAQ in the germline V gene (reference sequence). Trimming stripped 10 bases from V and 5 bases from J, with 18 bases between. There are 13 residues in the CDR3.

V gene TRBV7-2 combines with J gene TRBJ2-7, with 7 bases aligning to TRBD1. The V gene end was trimmed by 2 bases and the J gene end by 2 bases; junction bases not matched to a gene: 3. The CDR3 sequence is 14 residues long. Germline CDR1 reads SGHTA; CDR2 reads FQGNSA. CDR3 coding DNA: TGTGCCAGCAGCTTAACAGGGGTGACCTACGAGCAGTACTTC. Amino acids: CASSLTGVTYEQYF.

The DNA for the CDR3 is TGTGCCAGCACAGTAGGGGGCCTCCAAGAGACCCAGTACTTC. This translates into CASTVGGLQETQYF. V gene TRBV7-9 combines with J gene TRBJ2-5; 7 nucleotides align to TRBD1. Trimming cost V 7 bases and J 1 base; bases outside gene matches: 6. CDR1 is SEHNR, CDR2 FQNEAQ, per germline (reference sequence). The CDR3 runs to 14 residues.

CDR3 sequence reads: CASSLQGAEAFF. For the CDR3, the DNA is TGTGCCAGCAGCCTACAGGGGGCTGAAGCTTTCTTT. V gene TRBV7-2 combines with J gene TRBJ1-1; 8 bases fit TRBD1. Germline V gene sequence: CDR1 SGHTA, CDR2 FQGNSA. V lost 5 bases to trimming and J lost 6 bases; unmatched junction nucleotides: 2. This CDR3 comprises 12 residues.

The rearrangement joins TRBV10-2 to TRBJ1-1; possible D gene TRBD1, 5 bases. This CDR3 has 13 residues. The germline gives CDR1 WSHSY, CDR2 SAAADI. The ends were cut back, 10 bases at V and 0 bases at J, with 12 bases in the middle. CDR3 protein: CANRQNMNTEAFF. The DNA of the CDR3 is TGCGCCAACCGACAGAACATGAACACTGAAGCTTTCTTT.

A few counts support this clone. The genes are TRBV27 and TRBJ2-1; TRBD1 matches at 8 bases. The V segment lost 5 bases and the J segment 4 bases; nucleotides outside the gene matches: 10. Germline V gene sequence: CDR1 MNHEY, CDR2 SMNVEV (reference sequence). This CDR3 has 16 residues. The DNA for the CDR3 is TGTGCCAGCAGTCCCAGGACAGGGAACTATTACAATGAGCAGTTCTTC. Its translation: CASSPRTGNYYNEQFF.

This clone has just a few counts. This chain connects TRBV18 to TRBJ2-1; 8 bases match TRBD2. Germline CDR1 reads KGHSH; CDR2 reads LQKENI. Trimming at V came to 3 bases and at J to 10 bases, leaving 11 bases not matched to a gene. There are 15 residues in the CDR3. The CDR3 coding sequence is TGTGCCAGCTCACCCCAAGGGGCGGGAGGATGGGAGCAGTTCTTC. Protein product: CASSPQGAGGWEQFF.

This clone has only a few counts. The gene calls are TRBV6-5 and TRBJ1-3; 7 bases align to TRBD1. Per germline, CDR1 MNHEY and CDR2 SVGAGI. This CDR3 spans 15 amino acids. V trimming: 5 bases; J trimming: 2 bases; junction bases outside the gene matches: 6. This CDR3 is CASSMTTGPGNTIYF. The CDR3 nucleotides read TGTGCCAGCAGTATGACGACAGGGCCTGGAAACACCATATATTTT.

This clone was seen a handful of times. The chain couples TRBV18 to TRBJ1-2; a weak D match, TRBD1 (5 bases). The CDR3 spans 13 residues. V was cut by 4 bases and J by 8 bases, with 14 bases left in between. Germline CDR1 is KGHSH and CDR2 is LQKENI. The chain's CDR3 is CASSRGEGLGYTF. The DNA of the CDR3 is TGTGCCAGCTCACGGGGCGAAGGGCTGGGCTACACCTTC.

The J gene is TRBJ1-1, the V gene TRBV5-6; no definite D call. V was clipped by 4 bases and J by 1 base, with 17 bases between them. The CDR3 contains 16 residues. Looked up from germline, CDR1 is SGHDT and CDR2 is YYEEEE. CDR3 protein: CASSPRWRIPNTEAFF. The CDR3 nucleotides read TGTGCCAGCAGCCCTCGGTGGAGGATCCCGAACACTGAAGCTTTCTTT. Variable domain in full (rest from reference TRBV5-6 and TRBJ1-1): DAGVTQSPTHLIKTRGQQVTLRCSPKSGHDTVSWYQQALGQGPQFIFQYYEEEERQRGNFPDRFSGHQFPNYSSELNVNALLLGDSALYLCASSPRWRIPNTEAFFGQGTRLTVV.

The sample holds one count of this clone. J is TRBJ2-5 and V is TRBV7-2; the D is unclear. The DNA end is a closer match to TRBJ2-7, so the J assignment may be wrong. This CDR3 contains 13 residues. Germline CDR1 is SGHTA and CDR2 is FQGNSA. The CDR3 sequence: CASSLVPPYEQYF. CDR3 nucleotides: TGTGCCAGCAGCTTAGTCCCACCCTACGAGCAGTACTTC.

The rearrangement links TRBV18 to TRBJ1-5, with D possibly matching TRBD1 (6 bases). V lost 6 bases and J lost 2, with 8 bases in between. The CDR3 covers 13 residues. Germline V gene sequence: CDR1 KGHSH, CDR2 LQKENI. The CDR3 loop reads CASSDSRNQPQHF. CDR3 bases: TGTGCCAGCTCGGACAGCCGCAATCAGCCCCAGCATTTT.

The chain combines TRBV28 with TRBJ2-6; 10 bases match TRBD2. The trim removed 3 bases at V and 0 bases at J, leaving 11 bases unmatched. The CDR3 has 20 residues. Germline V CDR1 and CDR2: MDHEN, SYDVKM. CDR3 residues: CASSLGTSGTTNSGANVLTF. In DNA, the CDR3 is TGTGCCAGCAGTTTGGGAACTAGCGGGACAACTAACTCTGGGGCCAACGTCCTGACTTTC.

This rearrangement joins TRBV5-6 to TRBJ2-1; D possibly corresponds to TRBD2 (6 bases). The CDR3 spans 16 residues. V was trimmed by 4 bases and J by 1 base, leaving 15 bases between them. Per the germline V gene, CDR1 is SGHDT and CDR2 is YYEEEE. The CDR3 sequence: CASSTPGGPSYNEQFF. The CDR3 DNA is TGTGCCAGCAGCACCCCCGGGGGACCATCCTACAATGAGCAGTTCTTC.

The chain employs TRBV30 and TRBJ1-6, with 8 bases that match TRBD1. The CDR3 loop spans 14 amino acids. Germline CDR1 GTSNPN, CDR2 SVGIG (reference sequence). V lost 5 bases and J lost 4; bases outside the gene matches: 4. CDR3 amino acids: CAWARTGYNSPLHF. CDR3 nucleotides: TGTGCCTGGGCAAGGACAGGGTATAATTCACCCCTCCACTTT.

The chain carries TRBV4-3 and TRBJ2-1; no firm D call. CDR1 is LGHNA, CDR2 YSLEER, per germline. V was pared by 0 bases and J by 6 bases, with 6 bases between. The CDR3 is made up of 13 amino acids. The CDR3 sequence is CASSQDLGNEQFF. The CDR3 DNA follows: TGCGCCAGCAGCCAAGACCTCGGCAATGAGCAGTTCTTC.

The V and J genes are TRBV11-2 and TRBJ1-2, with no clear D. V was trimmed by 1 base and J by 0 bases, leaving 6 bases between them. CDR1 is SGHAT, CDR2 FQNNGV, per germline. CDR3 size: 14 residues. The CDR3 DNA sequence: TGTGCCAGCAGCTTAGCCACAGCTAACTATGGCTACACCTTC. This sequence encodes CASSLATANYGYTF.

The chain combines TRBV19 with TRBJ2-2; D not certain. Germline CDR1 reads LNHDA; CDR2 reads SQIVND (reference sequence). V shed 4 bases and J shed 2 bases, with 8 bases lying between them. This CDR3 comprises 14 residues. CDR3 loop: CASSTPVNTGELFF. CDR3 nucleotide sequence: TGTGCCAGTAGTACTCCAGTTAACACCGGGGAGCTGTTTTTT. The full variable domain, with the rest looked up from reference TRBV19 and TRBJ2-2, is DGGITQSPKYLFRKEGQNVTLSCEQNLNHDAMYWYRQDPGQGLRLIYYSQIVNDFQKGDIAEGYSVSREKKESFPLTVTSAQKNPTAFYLCASSTPVNTGELFFGEGSRLTVL.

The rearrangement joins TRBV6-1 to TRBJ2-2; tentative D call: TRBD1 (6 bases). Trimming left V 0 bases short and J 7 bases short, with 18 bases between. CDR1 is MNHNS and CDR2 is SASEGT in the germline V gene. This CDR3 has 17 amino acids. For the CDR3, the DNA is TGTGCCAGCAGTGAAGCCACTGCGTGGGGGCGTAACGGGGAGCTGTTTTTT. It translates to CASSEATAWGRNGELFF.

V usage is TRBV5-1 and J usage is TRBJ2-2; 9 nucleotides align to TRBD2. Losses at the gene ends were 3 bases for V and 3 bases for J; bases not matched to a gene: 3. The germline V gene encodes CDR1 SGHRS and CDR2 YFSETQ. There are 15 residues in the CDR3. The CDR3 loop is CASSWSGGYTGELFF. CDR3 coding DNA: TGCGCCAGCAGCTGGAGCGGGGGGTACACCGGGGAGCTGTTTTTT. The full variable domain, rest sourced from reference TRBV5-1 and TRBJ2-2, is KAGVTQTPRYLIKTRGQQVTLSCSPISGHRSVSWYQQTPGQGLQFLFEYFSETQRNKGNFPGRFSGRQFSNSRSEMNVSTLELGDSALYLCASSWSGGYTGELFFGEGSRLTVL.

This clone was seen a few times. The chain employs TRBV7-9 and TRBJ2-3, with 10 bases identical to TRBD2. The CDR3 covers 15 residues. Germline V gene data show CDR1 as SEHNR and CDR2 as FQNEAQ (reference sequence). With V trimmed by 5 bases and J by 7 bases, 9 bases remained unmatched. CDR3: CASSRTSGETYTQYF. The CDR3 DNA reads as TGTGCCAGCAGCCGCACTAGCGGGGAAACATATACGCAGTATTTT. The variable domain in full, completed from reference TRBV7-9 and TRBJ2-3, reads DTGVSQNPRHKITKRGQNVTFRCDPISEHNRLYWYRQTLGQGPEFLTYFQNEAQLEKSRLLSDRFSAERPKGSFSTLEIQRTEQGDSAMYLCASSRTSGETYTQYFGPGTRLTVL.